The 5 T cell receptor beta chains in this list originate from one sample, sequenced in a study of T cells in women clearing cervical HPV infection. Measured with immunoSEQ multiplex PCR; TCRdb has only the in-frame clones, and not every one. The sample includes under 45,000 clones. Sequenced sample: blood buffy coat. These receptors were taken from a woman aged 18 to 75 with a cervical HPV16 infection that either progressed to CIN3+ or cleared (not recorded which).

Concerning this clone: Read data end 3 residues before the CDR3 end; the end is taken from the germline J gene. The rearrangement links TRBV19 to TRBJ2-2, with 11 bases lining up with TRBD2. The length of the CDR3 is 20 residues. Germline loops: CDR1 LNHDA, CDR2 SQIVND (reference sequence). V lost 1 base to trimming and J lost 1 base; unmatched junction nucleotides: 11. This CDR3 reads CASSIGGLAGGRRNTGELFF. CDR3 DNA (partial): TGTGCCAGTAGTATAGGCGGGTTAGCGGGAGGGCGCCGGAACACCGGGGAG.

In the case of this clone: Read data end 3 residues before the CDR3 end; the end is taken from the germline J gene. This rearrangement joins TRBV5-4 to TRBJ2-5; 7 positions agree with TRBD1. The V and J ends lost 1 base and 2 bases, in that order; junction bases with no gene match: 2. This CDR3 spans 14 amino acids. Germline-derived CDR1 and CDR2 are SGHNT and YYREEE (reference sequence). The CDR3 region is CASSLKGAQETQYF. The DNA read from the CDR3 is TGTGCCAGCAGCTTGAAGGGGGCACAAGAGACC. Looking up the rest from reference TRBV5-4 and TRBJ2-5 gives the full variable domain: ETGVTQSPTHLIKTRGQQVTLRCSSQSGHNTVSWYQQALGQGPQFIFQYYREEENGRGNFPPRFSGLQFPNYSSELNVNALELDDSALYLCASSLKGAQETQYFGPGTRLLVL.

The CDR3: CSARDLARALNTEAFF. The CDR3 bases that were read are TGCAGTGCTAGAGATTTGGCCCGTGCCCTGAACACTGAA. The rearrangement uses TRBV20-1 and TRBJ1-1; no firm D call. The CDR3 end is not reached by the read, which stops 3 residues before it; the germline J gene fills it in. V was shortened by 0 bases and J by 0 bases, with 14 bases between the two germline ends. This CDR3 has 16 amino acids. Germline loops: CDR1 DFQATT, CDR2 SNEGSKA (reference sequence).

On this clone: The read gets to within 3 residues of the CDR3 end, and the germline J gene fills in the rest. V gene TRBV20-1 combines with J gene TRBJ2-7; the D gene is possibly TRBD1 (6 bases). This CDR3 region has 13 residues. Trimming stripped 0 bases from V and 0 bases from J, with 6 bases between. Germline V CDR1 and CDR2: DFQATT, SNEGSKA (reference sequence). The CDR3 sequence is CSAREGASYEQYF. Incomplete CDR3 DNA: TGCAGTGCTAGAGAGGGGGCCTCCTACGAG.

Worth noting for this clone: Read sequence stops 3 residues before the CDR3 end, and the germline J gene provides the missing end. J is TRBJ2-1 and V is TRBV19; 9 positions agree with TRBD1. Germline CDR1 is LNHDA and CDR2 is SQIVND (reference sequence). V lost 0 bases and J lost 5; bases outside the gene matches: 5. The CDR3 covers 16 residues. Partial CDR3 DNA: TGTGCCAGTAGTATAGATGGGACAGGGCCAGACAATGAG. Translation: CASSIDGTGPDNE. Given in full, the CDR3 is CASSIDGTGPDNEQFF.